This TCR beta chain was profiled in a study of regulatory T cells in long-lasting Graves disease. Background on the study: Antithyroid drug intake by newly diagnosed Graves' patients had lasted under 3 months.

The study, taken as a whole, reports: Favored usage of TRBV28, TRBJ1-2 and TRBJ2-5 was recorded in persistent disease.

To note about this clonotype: The target antigen is unknown. A much larger clone lies one base from this, so it may be a read error.

The germline V gene has CDR1 MDHEN and CDR2 SYDVKM. CDR3 length: 12 amino acids. V shed 4 bases and J shed 10 bases, with 11 bases lying between them. Time point reported: newly diagnosed GD, antithyroid drugs for less than 3 months. The TCR library was made from RNA that had been extracted from PBMCs in TRIzol. By American Thyroid Association guidelines, Graves' disease was diagnosed in the cohort. Patients all came to the study from an endocrinology department in Xi'an, China. Construction of the TCR beta libraries employed iRepertoire HTBI primers in conjunction with Arm-PCR of CDR3 regions. One entry per CDR3 protein results from TCRdb running MiXCR on the multiplex PCR reads. This sample has around 330,000 distinct CDR3 sequences, with more than 15% found just once.

The sample was peripheral blood mononuclear cells (PBMCs), taken at new diagnosis, from a patient treated with antithyroid drugs. This TCR was recovered from a female donor with Graves disease. This chain connects TRBV28 to TRBJ2-1; no definite D call. CDR3 in DNA: TGTGCCAGCAGTTACGATCACTACGAGCAGTTCTTC. This encodes CASSYDHYEQFF.